This TCR beta chain was profiled in a study of blood T cell repertoires in COVID-19. Background on the study: PBMCs, B-cell-depleted T cells, or T cells provided the cDNA or gDNA that made up the material.

Clones were read by immunoSEQ multiplex PCR, and TCRdb kept only the in-frame ones, dropping some. The repertoire holds under 300,000 clones, with 65% to 85% as singletons. This TCR was sampled from a human donor in a cohort sampled during active COVID-19. Sequencing was carried out using peripheral blood.

This chain's CDR3 is CASSRTGGGVGETQYF. In DNA, the CDR3 is TGTGCCAGCAGCCGTACGGGCGGGGGAGTCGGGGAGACCCAGTACTTC. The J gene is TRBJ2-5, the V gene TRBV5-4; TRBD2 agrees at 7 bases. The germline CDR1 and CDR2 sequences are SGHNT and YYREEE (reference sequence). With 4 bases clipped from V and 5 bases from J, the junction kept 14 bases outside the gene matches. The CDR3 runs 16 residues.